Below, one T cell receptor beta chain is given with its context. Its antigen is as yet unknown. Germline CDR1 SGHTA, CDR2 FQGNSA. The CDR3 covers 14 residues. V lost 5 bases to trimming and J lost 11 bases, with 22 bases between them. Genomic DNA provided the template from which TCR beta VDJ and CDR3 profiles were obtained. TCRdb processed the reads anew with MiXCR; each CDR3 protein has one entry. The sample carries 270,000 or so distinct CDR3 sequences, 65% to 90% recorded once. Patients chosen for sequencing had shown CD8+CD57+ cell expansion by flow cytometry. This sample is drawn from a study of CD8+CD57+ T cells in acquired aplastic anemia. Study at large: When averaged, DNA from sorted CD4+ and CD8+ cells came to 3 to 4 ug. Overall study results and limits: Significance was not reached for CD8+ Simpson's diversity between patients and controls.

The origin of this receptor is a human donor with aplastic anemia. The gene calls are TRBV7-2 and TRBJ2-7, with D maybe TRBD1 (5 bases). The sample taken for sequencing was sorted CD4+, CD8+, or CD8+CD57+ T cells (not recorded which) from PBMCs. Written as DNA, the CDR3 is TGTGCCAGCAGCGTGGGTCAGGGATTCGGTACGGAGTACTTC. Its protein product is CASSVGQGFGTEYF.